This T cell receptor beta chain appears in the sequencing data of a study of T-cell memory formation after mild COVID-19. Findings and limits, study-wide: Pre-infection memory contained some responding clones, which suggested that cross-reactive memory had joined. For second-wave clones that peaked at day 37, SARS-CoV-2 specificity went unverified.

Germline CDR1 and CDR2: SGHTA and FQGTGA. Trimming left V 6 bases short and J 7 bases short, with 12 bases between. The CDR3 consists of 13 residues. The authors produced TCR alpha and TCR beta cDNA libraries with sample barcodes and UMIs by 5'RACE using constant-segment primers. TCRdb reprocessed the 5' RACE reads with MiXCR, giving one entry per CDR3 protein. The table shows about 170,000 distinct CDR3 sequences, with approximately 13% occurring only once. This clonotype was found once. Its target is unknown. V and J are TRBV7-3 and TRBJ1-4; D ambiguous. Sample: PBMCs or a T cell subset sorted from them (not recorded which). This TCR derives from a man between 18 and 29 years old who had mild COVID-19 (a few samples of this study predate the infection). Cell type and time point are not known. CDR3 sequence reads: CASSSTPGEKLFF. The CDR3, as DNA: TGTGCCAGCAGTTCAACGCCCGGTGAAAAACTGTTTTTT.